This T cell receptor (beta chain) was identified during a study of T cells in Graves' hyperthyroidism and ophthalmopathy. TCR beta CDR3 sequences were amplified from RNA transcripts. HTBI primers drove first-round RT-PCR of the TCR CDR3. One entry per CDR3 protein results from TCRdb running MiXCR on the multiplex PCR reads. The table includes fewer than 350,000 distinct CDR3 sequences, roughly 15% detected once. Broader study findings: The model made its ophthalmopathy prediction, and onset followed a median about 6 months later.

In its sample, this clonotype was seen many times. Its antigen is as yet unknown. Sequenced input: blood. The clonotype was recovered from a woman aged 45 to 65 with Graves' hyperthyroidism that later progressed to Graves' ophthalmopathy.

The CDR3 loop is CASGGRSLESGELFF. DNA of the CDR3: TGTGCCAGCGGAGGCCGATCGTTAGAGTCCGGGGAGCTGTTTTTT. This rearrangement joins TRBV7-3 to TRBJ2-2; D is possibly TRBD2 (5 bases). Trimming shortened V by 8 bases and J by 6 bases, and 19 bases separated the two germline ends. The CDR3 loop spans 15 amino acids. Looked up from germline, CDR1 is SGHTA and CDR2 is FQGTGA. The full variable domain, in which reference TRBV7-3 and TRBJ2-2 provide the parts outside the CDR3, is GAGVSQTPSNKVTEKGKYVELRCDPISGHTALYWYRQSLGQGPEFLIYFQGTGAADDSGLPNDRFFAVRPEGSVSTLKIQRTERGDSAVYLCASGGRSLESGELFFGEGSRLTVL.